These 25 T cell receptor beta chains originate from one sample sequenced in a study of blood T cell repertoires in COVID-19. Sequencing used immunoSEQ multiplex PCR; TCRdb keeps in-frame clones, though not all of them. The profile covers about 180,000 clones, with over 70% appearing a single time and approximately 14% taken by the ten largest. Material: PBMCs or T cells enriched from blood (not recorded which). The receptor set was obtained from a man in his sixties who had been exposed to COVID-19.

The rearrangement links TRBV18 to TRBJ2-1; D might be TRBD1 (5 bases). The length of the CDR3 is 15 residues. V lost 5 bases to trimming and J lost 0 bases, with 11 bases between them. Germline values: CDR1 KGHSH, CDR2 LQKENI. CDR3 coding DNA: TGTGCCAGCTCAGTACAGGAAAGCTCCTACAATGAGCAGTTCTTC. Its translation: CASSVQESSYNEQFF.

The chain recombines TRBV7-3 with TRBJ2-5; TRBD2 agrees at 8 bases. Germline lookup yields CDR1 SGHTA and CDR2 FQGTGA. V was pared by 2 bases and J by 2 bases, with 4 bases of the junction left unmatched. The CDR3 length is 15 residues. In DNA, the CDR3 is TGTGCCAGCAGCTTAGGGGCTAGCGGGCAAGAGACCCAGTACTTC. This gives the protein CASSLGASGQETQYF.

The chain is built from TRBV5-6 and TRBJ2-1, with 11 bases identical to TRBD2. Trimming at V came to 6 bases and at J to 3 bases, leaving 17 bases not matched to a gene. Germline V CDR1 and CDR2: SGHDT, YYEEEE. The length of the CDR3 is 19 residues. In DNA form, the CDR3 reads TGTGCCAGCACCGAACGGGCCCCGACTAGCGGGAATCGCTACAATGAGCAGTTCTTC. Protein: CASTERAPTSGNRYNEQFF.

The V and J genes are TRBV7-2 and TRBJ2-1; D is undetermined. The V gene lost 0 bases and the J gene lost 0 bases, with 9 bases spanning the gap. The CDR3 extends over 16 amino acids. The germline CDR1 and CDR2 sequences are SGHTA and FQGNSA. Here the CDR3 DNA reads TGTGCCAGCAGCTTAGCAGCTTCTAGCTCCTACAATGAGCAGTTCTTC. Residues: CASSLAASSSYNEQFF.

This clone has more than one count but fewer than ten. The V and J genes are TRBV14 and TRBJ1-6; D gene uncertain. This CDR3 contains 16 residues. Germline CDR1 is SGHDN and CDR2 is FVKESK. The V gene lost 2 bases and the J gene lost 0 bases, with 8 bases spanning the gap. The chain's CDR3 is CASSQFSVSYNSPLHF. The CDR3 DNA reads as TGTGCCAGCAGCCAATTTTCCGTCTCCTATAATTCACCCCTCCACTTT.

The gene calls are TRBV7-2 and TRBJ1-5; 7 positions agree with TRBD1. V shed 2 bases, J shed 0 bases, and the junction held 10 bases outside the gene matches. The germline V gene encodes CDR1 SGHTA and CDR2 FQGNSA. This CDR3 contains 18 residues. The CDR3 nucleotides read TGTGCCAGCAGCTTATTTGGAGGGGGCGCGAATAGCAATCAGCCCCAGCATTTT. This sequence encodes CASSLFGGGANSNQPQHF.

The rearrangement uses TRBV5-1 and TRBJ2-7; D call uncertain. Deletions cut 6 bases from V and 0 bases from J, with 10 bases between. The CDR3 length is 13 residues. Germline V gene lookup returns CDR1 SGHRS and CDR2 YFSETQ. DNA for the CDR3: TGCGCCAGCATCGATCCGAGCTCCTACGAGCAGTACTTC. Translated: CASIDPSSYEQYF.

V is TRBV21-1 and J is TRBJ2-1; the D call in the table, TRBD2, was not verified against the DNA. TRBV21-1 is shown as a pseudogene. CDR3 length: 15 residues. CDR3 nucleotide sequence: TGTGCCAGCAGCAAAGTTCGGGGGGGCTGGGGTGAGCAGTTCTTC. Translated: CASSKVRGGWGEQFF.

This chain links TRBV6-2 or TRBV6-3 with TRBJ1-5; possible D gene TRBD1, 5 bases. The V end lost 0 bases, the J end lost 3 bases, and 12 bases lay between the germline ends. CDR3 length: 16 residues. Germline lookup yields CDR1 MNHEY and CDR2 SVGEGT. Here the CDR3 reads CASSYSIGAPNQPQHF. As DNA, the CDR3 is TGTGCCAGCAGTTACTCGATAGGGGCCCCCAATCAGCCCCAGCATTTT.

This clone was detected many times. The chain uses TRBV6-5 and TRBJ2-7; D might be TRBD2 (7 bases). CDR3 length: 12 amino acids. V was clipped by 7 bases and J by 7 bases, with 14 bases between them. Germline V CDR1 and CDR2: MNHEY, SVGAGI. CDR3 DNA: TGTGCCAGCATACACGAGGGGGGGGAGCAGTACTTC. Amino acids: CASIHEGGEQYF.

A few counts support this clone. The V call is TRBV11-2, the J call TRBJ2-7; the D is unclear. Germline CDR1 and CDR2: SGHAT and FQNNGV. Trimming pared 3 bases from V and 2 bases from J, leaving 14 bases between. This CDR3 has 15 residues. CDR3 sequence reads: CASSFLAASTYEQYF. The DNA of the CDR3 is TGTGCCAGCAGCTTTTTGGCCGCCTCGACCTACGAGCAGTACTTC.

This chain links TRBV24-1 with TRBJ2-7; D may be TRBD2 (6 bases). The germline CDR1 and CDR2 sequences are KGHDR and SFDVKD. V shed 3 bases and J shed 3 bases, with 8 bases lying between them. The CDR3 contains 13 residues. For the CDR3, the DNA is TGTGCCACCAGTGATAAGGGACTCTACGAGCAGTACTTC. Amino acid sequence: CATSDKGLYEQYF.

The rearrangement joins TRBV12-5 to TRBJ1-1; D call uncertain. Trimming shortened V by 5 bases and J by 5 bases, and 15 bases separated the two germline ends. Germline CDR1 LGHNT, CDR2 FRNRAP. The CDR3 sequence is 14 residues long. The CDR3 sequence: CASGPGLDGTEAFF. CDR3 DNA sequence: TGTGCTAGTGGTCCCGGACTGGACGGGACTGAAGCTTTCTTT.

The chain links TRBV25-1 to TRBJ2-7, with D possibly being TRBD2 (5 bases). V lost 8 bases to trimming and J lost 7 bases, with 15 bases between them. CDR3 length: 12 residues. Germline loops: CDR1 MGHDK, CDR2 SYGVNS. As DNA, the CDR3 is TGTGCCAGCCGAGCGTCCCGAGGGGAGCAGTACTTC. Translated, it gives CASRASRGEQYF.

V and J are TRBV3-1 (or the pseudogene TRBV3-2) and TRBJ1-6; D perhaps matches TRBD1 (5 bases). The CDR3 loop spans 14 amino acids. V was clipped by 2 bases and J by 12 bases, with 14 bases between them. CDR1 is LGHDT, CDR2 YNNKEL, per germline (reference sequence). CDR3 region: CASSQSGREGPLHF. The CDR3 DNA sequence: TGTGCCAGCAGCCAATCAGGGAGGGAAGGACCCCTCCACTTT.

This clone was seen once. The gene calls are TRBV5-1 and TRBJ2-7; D unclear. The V gene lost 0 bases and the J gene lost 5 bases, with 3 bases spanning the gap. Looked up from germline, CDR1 is SGHRS and CDR2 is YFSETQ. CDR3 length: 11 residues. CDR3 amino acids: CASSLGDEQYF. CDR3 sequence (DNA): TGCGCCAGCAGCTTGGGCGACGAGCAGTACTTC. Using reference TRBV5-1 and TRBJ2-7 for the parts outside the CDR3, the full variable domain is KAGVTQTPRYLIKTRGQQVTLSCSPISGHRSVSWYQQTPGQGLQFLFEYFSETQRNKGNFPGRFSGRQFSNSRSEMNVSTLELGDSALYLCASSLGDEQYFGPGTRLTVT.

CDR3 loop: CASSVTSGRAREQFF. DNA of the CDR3: TGTGCCAGCAGCGTGACTAGCGGGAGGGCCCGTGAGCAGTTCTTC. The chain combines TRBV13 with TRBJ2-1; 14 bases fit TRBD2. Trimming at V came to 5 bases and at J to 9 bases, leaving 6 bases not matched to a gene. The CDR3 totals 15 residues. Germline assignment: CDR1 PRHDT and CDR2 FYEKMQ (reference sequence).

This clone appeared once. The chain combines TRBV5-1 with TRBJ2-1; 7 bases agree with TRBD2. CDR1 is SGHRS, CDR2 YFSETQ, per germline. The J segment lost 3 bases and the V segment lost 4 bases, leaving 4 bases of the junction unmatched. This CDR3 is built from 14 residues. CDR3 DNA: TGCGCCAGCAGCAGGCTAGCGGACTACAATGAGCAGTTCTTC. As protein: CASSRLADYNEQFF.

The genes are TRBV10-3 and TRBJ2-1; D might be TRBD2 (6 bases). Germline CDR1 and CDR2: ENHRY and SYGVKD. The V gene lost 3 bases and the J gene lost 5 bases, with 17 bases spanning the gap. CDR3 length: 16 residues. The CDR3 loop is CAISEPSVYFDNEQFF. The CDR3 DNA follows: TGTGCCATCAGTGAACCTAGCGTCTACTTCGACAATGAGCAGTTCTTC.

V usage is TRBV27 and J usage is TRBJ2-7; TRBD1 agrees at 7 bases. This CDR3 has 14 amino acids. Germline V lookup: CDR1 MNHEY, CDR2 SMNVEV (reference sequence). V shed 6 bases and J 2 bases; nucleotides not matched to a gene: 7. This chain's CDR3 is CASRQGQFAYEQYF. The CDR3, as DNA: TGTGCCAGCAGACAGGGACAGTTCGCCTACGAGCAGTACTTC.

This chain uses TRBV18 with TRBJ2-2; 7 bases align to TRBD2. This CDR3 comprises 15 residues. Germline V CDR1 and CDR2: KGHSH, LQKENI. Trimming cost V 5 bases and J 4 bases; bases outside gene matches: 7. CDR3 DNA sequence: TGTGCCAGCTCAACCACCTCGGGGGGCACCGGGGAGCTGTTTTTT. Its translation is CASSTTSGGTGELFF. The full variable domain, in which reference TRBV18 and TRBJ2-2 provide the parts outside the CDR3, is NAGVMQNPRHLVRRRGQEARLRCSPMKGHSHVYWYRQLPEEGLKFMVYLQKENIIDESGMPKERFSAEFPKEGPSILRIQQVVRGDSAAYFCASSTTSGGTGELFFGEGSRLTVL.

The chain combines TRBV13 with TRBJ1-1; possibly TRBD1 for D (6 bases). This CDR3 is 15 amino acids long. Trimming removed 5 bases at V and 2 bases at J, with 15 bases between. Germline CDR1 is PRHDT and CDR2 is FYEKMQ (reference sequence). The CDR3 sequence: CASSRLGGANTEAFF. Here the CDR3 DNA reads TGTGCCAGCAGCCGTTTGGGGGGGGCTAACACTGAAGCTTTCTTT.

This rearrangement joins TRBV3-1 (or the pseudogene TRBV3-2) to TRBJ1-3; weak D call: TRBD1 (5 bases). The CDR3 has 16 residues. Trimming shortened V by 2 bases and J by 0 bases, and 11 bases separated the two germline ends. Germline V lookup: CDR1 LGHDT, CDR2 YNNKEL (reference sequence). In nucleotides, the CDR3 is TGTGCCAGCAGCCAAACAGGTTTATCCTCTGGAAACACCATATATTTT. Residues: CASSQTGLSSGNTIYF.

The chain joins TRBV20-1 to TRBJ2-7, with D possibly TRBD1 on 6 matching bases. Per germline, CDR1 DFQATT and CDR2 SNEGSKA (reference sequence). V dropped 6 bases and J dropped 4 bases, with 19 bases sitting between them. This CDR3 is 14 amino acids long. In nucleotides, the CDR3 is TGCAGTGCGAGTGCAGATGGCAGGGGATACGAGCAGTACTTC. It is translated as CSASADGRGYEQYF.

This clone was counted only a few times. The chain employs TRBV7-8 and TRBJ1-2, with D tentatively TRBD1 (5 bases). Trimming shortened V by 5 bases and J by 2 bases, and 9 bases separated the two germline ends. CDR1 SGHVS and CDR2 FQNEAQ come from the germline V gene. CDR3 length equals 13 residues. The CDR3, as DNA: TGTGCCAGCAGCCCCACAGGAAACTATGGCTACACCTTC. The encoded protein is CASSPTGNYGYTF.